The rows below give T cell receptor beta chains drawn from one sample of a study of T cell responses to AZD1222 COVID-19 vaccine. Produced via immunoSEQ multiplex PCR; TCRdb's table is partial and in-frame only. The sample carries approximately 130,000 clones, around nine tenths recorded once. Sequencing was performed on peripheral blood, taken 28 days after the second dose of the MenACWY control vaccine. The receptors derive from an adult who received the MenACWY meningococcal vaccine as a control. The CDR3 runs from the conserved cysteine through the conserved F or W. The order of the fields is clone size, V gene, D gene, J gene, CDR3 DNA, CDR3 protein. A D gene is named only where the DNA matches it firmly. Not every row has a clone size; where given, it reads once, few, many or a size class.

>NA|TRBV28|TRBD2|TRBJ2-3
TGTGCCAGCAGCCGAGGACTAGCGGGAGAGGGACACACAGATACGCAGTATTTT
CASSRGLAGEGHTDTQYF
>NA|TRBV18|NA|TRBJ2-2
TGTGCCAGCGGGGGGCCCTCGAACACCGGGGAGCTGTTTTTT
CASGGPSNTGELFF
>NA|TRBV6-5|NA|TRBJ2-4
TGTGCCAGCAGTTACTCGATAGGGCTAGCCAAAAACATTCAGTACTTC
CASSYSIGLAKNIQYF
>NA|TRBV11-3|TRBD2|TRBJ2-3
TGTGCCAGCAGCTTAGGATTGGCTAGCGGGAGTATAAATACGCAGTATTTT
CASSLGLASGSINTQYF
>NA|TRBV7-3|TRBD2|TRBJ2-7
TGTGCCAGCAGCTCCCCCCGGGGGGGAGGCGGGGGGGATCATTACGAGCAGTACTTC
CASSSPRGGGGGDHYEQYF
>NA|TRBV19|NA|TRBJ1-1
TGTGCCAGTCAAAGGACAGACCGGGCGAACACTGAAGCTTTCTTT
CASQRTDRANTEAFF
>once|TRBV27|TRBD1|TRBJ2-5
TGTGCCAGCAGTTTTTACACCGGGACAGGCCAAGGCACCCAGTACTTC
CASSFYTGTGQGTQYF
>NA|TRBV28|TRBD1|TRBJ1-5
TGTGCCAGCAGTTTGGACAGGGGGCTGGGTCAGCCCCAGCATTTT
CASSLDRGLGQPQHF
>NA|TRBV20-1|NA|TRBJ1-1
TGCAGTGCTAACCCGACAGTTCAAGCTTTCTTT
CSANPTVQAFF
>NA|TRBV30|NA|TRBJ2-7
TGTGCCTGGAGTCGGGACACAGCCAGGATGGGGCAGTACTTC
CAWSRDTARMGQYF
>NA|TRBV7-3|NA|TRBJ2-1
TGTGCCAGCAGCTTACAAAACTCGGGACTCAATGAGCAGTTCTTC
CASSLQNSGLNEQFF
>NA|TRBV9|NA|TRBJ2-2
TGTGCCAGCAGCGTATTCCGGACTACGAACACCGGGGAGCTGTTTTTT
CASSVFRTTNTGELFF
>once|TRBV6-5|NA|TRBJ1-5
TGTGCCAGCAGTTACTCGGGCAGCGGACAGCCCCAGCATTTT
CASSYSGSGQPQHF
>NA|TRBV29-1|TRBD1|TRBJ2-7
TGCAGCGTGGGACCGGGACAGGGGGCCCACGAGCAGTACTTC
CSVGPGQGAHEQYF
>NA|TRBV7-9|NA|TRBJ1-6
TGTGCCAGCAGCCCATTGGATAATTCACCCCTCCACTTT
CASSPLDNSPLHF
>NA|TRBV7-2|NA|TRBJ2-3
TGTGCCAGCAGCTTATCTAGCGCCAGCACGGCGGCGCAGTATTTT
CASSLSSASTAAQYF
>NA|TRBV14|TRBD2|TRBJ2-2
TGTGCCAGCAGCCAATACTCTTTCAGGCTAGCGGGAGACGGCACCAAGGACACCGGGGAGCTGTTTTTT
CASSQYSFRLAGDGTKDTGELFF
>NA|TRBV7-2|NA|TRBJ1-3
TGTGCCAGCAGCTTGACTCACTCTGGAAACACCATATATTTT
CASSLTHSGNTIYF
>once|TRBV27|NA|TRBJ2-3
TGTGCCAGCAGTTTAGGGCCGGGGGGCGGGCCAAGCACAGATACGCAGTATTTT
CASSLGPGGGPSTDTQYF
>NA|TRBV14|NA|TRBJ2-7
TGTGCCAGCAGCCAAGCCCCGGCGGGAAGTGGATACGAGCAGTACTTC
CASSQAPAGSGYEQYF
>NA|TRBV2|NA|TRBJ2-2
TGTGCCAGCAGTGAATCGACAGGCAGAACCGGGGAGCTGTTTTTT
CASSESTGRTGELFF
>once|TRBV28|NA|TRBJ2-1
TGTGCCAGCAGCCTCGAAGGGGAGACATACAATGAGCAGTTCTTC
CASSLEGETYNEQFF
>NA|TRBV28|TRBD1|TRBJ2-7
TGTGCCAGCAGTCTGGGGACAGCCTACGAGCAGTACTTC
CASSLGTAYEQYF
>NA|TRBV7-9|TRBD1|TRBJ2-1
TGTGCCAGCAGCAGAAGGGACAGCAAAAACAATGAGCAGTTCTTC
CASSRRDSKNNEQFF
>NA|TRBV7-6|NA|TRBJ1-6
TGTGCCAGCAGCTTAGGTCCCGCGGGAGGGAATTCACCCCTCCACTTT
CASSLGPAGGNSPLHF
>NA|TRBV18|TRBD1|TRBJ2-1
TGTGCCAGCTCACCACCGGGGGACAGGGGTTACAATGAGCAGTTCTTC
CASSPPGDRGYNEQFF
>NA|TRBV7-2|NA|TRBJ1-4
TGTGCCAGCAGCTTAAATGCGGCAACTAATGAAAAACTGTTTTTT
CASSLNAATNEKLFF
>NA|TRBV7-2|TRBD1|TRBJ2-5
TGTGCCAGCAGCTTAGACAGGGGGCCGGGGACCCAGTACTTC
CASSLDRGPGTQYF
>NA|TRBV10-1|TRBD2|TRBJ2-3
TGCGCCAGCAGTGAGATGTCGAGGGACTACACAGATACGCAGTATTTT
CASSEMSRDYTDTQYF
>NA|TRBV6-1|NA|TRBJ1-6
TGTGCCAGCAGGGAAGGCCCACCCTCACCCCTCCACTTT
CASREGPPSPLHF
>NA|TRBV11-2|NA|TRBJ2-3
TGTGCCAGCAGCTTCGGGGGCACAGATACGCAGTATTTT
CASSFGGTDTQYF
>many|TRBV15|TRBD2|TRBJ2-3
TGTGCCACCAGCAGAGGAGCGGGGGGAAGCACAGATACGCAGTATTTT
CATSRGAGGSTDTQYF
>NA|TRBV18|TRBD1|TRBJ2-7
TGTGCCAGCTCACCATGGGAAAGGACAGGGGGAAACGAGCAGTACTTC
CASSPWERTGGNEQYF
>NA|TRBV27|TRBD1|TRBJ2-4
TGTGCCAGCAGGCCCCCAGGGGGCGCGGCCAAAAACATTCAGTACTTC
CASRPPGGAAKNIQYF
>once|TRBV11-2|TRBD2|TRBJ2-7
TGTGCCAGCAGCCAGACTAGCGGTGAGCAGTACTTC
CASSQTSGEQYF
>NA|TRBV7-6|TRBD2|TRBJ2-2
TGTGCCAGCAGCCCACTGGCTAGCGGGAGCCTTAACACCGGGGAGCTGTTTTTT
CASSPLASGSLNTGELFF
>NA|TRBV28|TRBD2|TRBJ2-7
TGTGCCAGCAGTTTCGAAGGGCGGGAGGCTCGGCCCGAGCAGTACTTC
CASSFEGREARPEQYF